This TCR beta chain was recovered during a study of lymphopenia after photon versus proton radiotherapy. In the case of this clone: As yet, its antigen is unknown.

Trimming took 2 bases from V and 0 from J, leaving 3 bases between them. Germline V gene data show CDR1 as SGHTS and CDR2 as YDEGEE. This CDR3 region has 13 residues. Study-level findings and limits: Authors raise, but do not show, better survival with proton therapy. Larger post-nadir TCR diversity loss correlated inversely with survival in deceased patients. Oligoclonal CD8+ Temra expansion after nadir drove photon patients' diversity drop. Under photons, naive T cells and diversity fell while effector/memory populations rose.

Assay used: immunoSEQ multiplex PCR; TCRdb lists only in-frame clones, some missing. This sample carries about 83,000 clones, more than 70% of them seen once, and the ten largest clones take under 1.5%. The gene calls are TRBV5-8 and TRBJ1-5; D gene unclear. This receptor was identified in a man aged 55 to 70 with pancreatic cancer. This specimen consisted of peripheral blood, obtained from a patient treated with proton-based radiotherapy. The CDR3, as DNA: TGTGCCAGCAGCTTCAATAGCAATCAGCCCCAGCATTTT. Its translation: CASSFNSNQPQHF.